A selection of T cell receptor beta chains follows, all from one sample in a study of cytomegalovirus exposure and HLA in healthy donors. TCRdb's table, derived via immunoSEQ multiplex PCR, lists solely in-frame clones and lacks some. The sample consists of roughly 100,000 clones, about 9.5% of them appearing once. Sequenced: PBMCs. The receptors originated from a middle-aged man in good health and CMV-seropositive. The CDR3 runs from the conserved cysteine through the conserved F or W. The order of the fields is V gene, D gene, CDR3 length, clone size, CDR3 protein. D genes are given only for firm matches. Only part of the rows carry a size: once, few, many, or a class if the clone is expanded.

v_gene: TRBV2; d_gene: NA; len: 15; abundance: NA; CDR3aa: CASSAQGPGANVLTF
v_gene: TRBV13; d_gene: TRBD2; len: 15; abundance: NA; CDR3aa: CASSPSGRALYEQYF
v_gene: TRBV11-3; d_gene: TRBD1; len: 14; abundance: NA; CDR3aa: CASSLTGVADTQYF
v_gene: TRBV6-1; d_gene: TRBD2; len: 13; abundance: few; CDR3aa: CAGRLAGYYEQYF
v_gene: TRBV9; d_gene: TRBD2; len: 16; abundance: NA; CDR3aa: CASSPSGGRLGGELFF
v_gene: TRBV18; d_gene: NA; len: 13; abundance: NA; CDR3aa: CASSPPANTEAFF
v_gene: TRBV5-6; d_gene: NA; len: 17; abundance: NA; CDR3aa: CASSLAGGRLSNQPQHF
v_gene: TRBV7-2; d_gene: NA; len: 15; abundance: few; CDR3aa: CASSLARRGNQPQHF
v_gene: TRBV6-5; d_gene: TRBD1; len: 14; abundance: few; CDR3aa: CASSTQGPIYEQYF
v_gene: TRBV7-9; d_gene: NA; len: 14; abundance: few; CDR3aa: CASSFYATNEKLFF
v_gene: TRBV29-1; d_gene: TRBD2; len: 14; abundance: NA; CDR3aa: CSVGTSGARETQYF
v_gene: TRBV5-8; d_gene: TRBD1; len: 17; abundance: NA; CDR3aa: CASSLVIRTGRFYEQYF
v_gene: TRBV9; d_gene: NA; len: 14; abundance: few; CDR3aa: CASSVGFTVDTQYF
v_gene: TRBV4-2; d_gene: TRBD2; len: 16; abundance: few; CDR3aa: CASSQGTGTSEYEQYF
v_gene: TRBV7-2; d_gene: NA; len: 16; abundance: few; CDR3aa: CASSLQGLVFGNTIYF
v_gene: TRBV7-6; d_gene: NA; len: 15; abundance: few; CDR3aa: CASSLEVGLPYEQYF
v_gene: TRBV19; d_gene: NA; len: 15; abundance: few; CDR3aa: CASRVTTVSTDTQYF
v_gene: TRBV18; d_gene: NA; len: 12; abundance: NA; CDR3aa: CASSYLGETQYF
v_gene: TRBV6-1; d_gene: NA; len: 15; abundance: few; CDR3aa: CASSEASRTGRPQHF
v_gene: TRBV28; d_gene: TRBD2; len: 14; abundance: NA; CDR3aa: CASQSGRARNEQFF
v_gene: TRBV7-2; d_gene: NA; len: 15; abundance: few; CDR3aa: CASSFSFRGGNTIYF
v_gene: TRBV12-5; d_gene: NA; len: 16; abundance: NA; CDR3aa: CASGMILGRESGEQFF
v_gene: TRBV27; d_gene: NA; len: 13; abundance: NA; CDR3aa: CASSLRQYQPQHF
v_gene: TRBV25-1; d_gene: NA; len: 14; abundance: few; CDR3aa: CASSHSTVSYEQYF
v_gene: TRBV5-1; d_gene: TRBD2; len: 15; abundance: NA; CDR3aa: CASSLGGTTYNEQFF
v_gene: TRBV6-1; d_gene: NA; len: 14; abundance: many; CDR3aa: CASSQEGGAGELFF
v_gene: TRBV4-2; d_gene: NA; len: 16; abundance: NA; CDR3aa: CASSQEIRTGKNIQYF
v_gene: TRBV29-1; d_gene: TRBD1; len: 16; abundance: few; CDR3aa: CSVERGTGSFQETQYF
v_gene: TRBV7-7; d_gene: TRBD2; len: 15; abundance: NA; CDR3aa: CASSPGGKRAYEQYF
v_gene: TRBV6-8; d_gene: TRBD1; len: 12; abundance: NA; CDR3aa: CAGDRGSQPQHF
v_gene: TRBV10-3; d_gene: NA; len: 14; abundance: NA; CDR3aa: CAISESTSYNEQFF
v_gene: TRBV10-3; d_gene: TRBD2; len: 14; abundance: few; CDR3aa: CATGLAGHSYEQYF